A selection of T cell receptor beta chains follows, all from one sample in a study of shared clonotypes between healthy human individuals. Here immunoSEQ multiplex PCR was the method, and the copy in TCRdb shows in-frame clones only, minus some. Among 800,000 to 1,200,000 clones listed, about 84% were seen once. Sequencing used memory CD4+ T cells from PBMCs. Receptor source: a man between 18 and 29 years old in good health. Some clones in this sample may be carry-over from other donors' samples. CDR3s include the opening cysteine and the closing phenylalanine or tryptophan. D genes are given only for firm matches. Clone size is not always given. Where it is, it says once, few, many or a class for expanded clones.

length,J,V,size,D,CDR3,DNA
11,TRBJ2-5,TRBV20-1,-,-,CSASRQETQYF,TGCAGTGCTAGTCGGCAGGAGACCCAGTACTTC
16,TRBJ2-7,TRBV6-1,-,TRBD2,CASSEEWSGRSYEQYF,TGTGCCAGCAGTGAAGAATGGAGCGGGAGGTCCTACGAGCAGTACTTC
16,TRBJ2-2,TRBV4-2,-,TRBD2,CASSQVLAADPGELFF,TGTGCCAGCAGCCAGGTACTAGCGGCCGACCCCGGGGAGCTGTTTTTT
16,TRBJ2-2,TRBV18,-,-,CASSPRLRVDTGELFF,TGTGCCAGCTCACCACGTCTCAGGGTCGACACCGGGGAGCTGTTTTTT
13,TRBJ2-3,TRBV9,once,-,CASSEGAGDTQYF,TGTGCCAGCAGCGAAGGAGCGGGAGATACGCAGTATTTT
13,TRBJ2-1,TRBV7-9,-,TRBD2,CASSLAGGNEQFF,TGTGCCAGCAGCCTAGCGGGAGGGAATGAGCAGTTCTTC
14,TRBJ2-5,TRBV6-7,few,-,CASSYQDRKETQYF,TGTGCCAGCAGTTACCAAGACCGTAAAGAGACCCAGTACTTC
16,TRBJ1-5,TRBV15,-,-,CATSRVQGLRNQPQHF,TGTGCCACCAGCAGAGTCCAGGGGCTGAGGAATCAGCCCCAGCATTTT
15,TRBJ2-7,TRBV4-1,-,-,CASSQGGLGGYEQYF,TGCGCCAGCAGCCAAGGTGGGCTGGGGGGCTACGAGCAGTACTTC
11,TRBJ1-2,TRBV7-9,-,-,CASSLGFGYTF,TGTGCCAGCAGCCTGGGGTTTGGCTACACCTTC
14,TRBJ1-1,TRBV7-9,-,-,CASSTETENTEAFF,TGTGCCAGCAGCACCGAGACAGAGAACACTGAAGCTTTCTTT
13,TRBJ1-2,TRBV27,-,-,CASSSTGRFGYTF,TGTGCCAGCTCTAGCACAGGGCGTTTCGGCTACACCTTC
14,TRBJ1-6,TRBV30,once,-,CAWGSARANSPLHF,TGTGCCTGGGGCTCGGCGCGGGCTAATTCACCCCTCCACTTT
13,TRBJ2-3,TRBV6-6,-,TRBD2,CASSYGLAGGVYF,TGTGCCAGCAGTTACGGACTAGCGGGAGGCGTGTATTTT
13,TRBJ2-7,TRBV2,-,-,CASSPSPPYEQYF,TGTGCCAGCAGTCCTAGCCCTCCCTACGAGCAGTACTTC
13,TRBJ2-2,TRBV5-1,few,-,CASSLEGTGELFF,TGCGCCAGCAGCTTGGAGGGCACCGGGGAGCTGTTTTTT
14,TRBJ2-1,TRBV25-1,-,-,CASSESGPLMEQFF,TGTGCCAGCAGTGAGTCGGGACCACTTATGGAGCAGTTCTTC
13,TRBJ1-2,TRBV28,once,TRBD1,CASSEQGDYGYTF,TGTGCCAGCAGTGAACAGGGGGACTATGGCTACACCTTC
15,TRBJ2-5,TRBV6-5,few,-,CASSYAGGTEETQYF,TGTGCCAGCAGTTACGCAGGGGGGACCGAAGAGACCCAGTACTTC
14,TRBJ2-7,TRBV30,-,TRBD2,CAWSVEAGGYEQYF,TGTGCCTGGAGTGTAGAAGCGGGAGGCTACGAGCAGTACTTC
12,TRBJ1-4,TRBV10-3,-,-,CAISEENEKLFF,TGTGCCATCAGTGAGGAGAATGAAAAACTGTTTTTT
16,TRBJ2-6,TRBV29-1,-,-,CSVLLGSGSGANVLTF,TGCAGCGTTTTATTGGGGTCGGGCTCTGGGGCCAACGTCCTGACTTTC
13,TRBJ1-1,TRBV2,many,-,CARQTRTNTEAFF,TGTGCCCGCCAGACCAGAACGAACACTGAAGCTTTCTTT
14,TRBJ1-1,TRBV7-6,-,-,CASSLNRDITEAFF,TGTGCCAGCAGCTTAAACAGGGACATCACTGAAGCTTTCTTT
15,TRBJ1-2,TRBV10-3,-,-,CAISVGGTANYGYTF,TGTGCCATCAGTGTGGGGGGCACAGCTAACTATGGCTACACCTTC
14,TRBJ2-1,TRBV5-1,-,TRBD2,CASSLVAGGNEQFF,TGCGCCAGCAGCTTGGTAGCGGGAGGGAATGAGCAGTTCTTC
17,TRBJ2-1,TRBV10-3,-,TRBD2,CAISEPMGLAGGGEQFF,TGTGCCATCAGTGAGCCGATGGGACTAGCGGGAGGGGGTGAGCAGTTCTTC
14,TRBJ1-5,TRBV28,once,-,CASSPGRGNQPQHF,TGTGCCAGCAGTCCGGGCCGGGGGAATCAGCCCCAGCATTTT
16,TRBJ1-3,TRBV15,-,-,CATSRGGGNLGNTIYF,TGTGCCACCAGCAGAGGGGGCGGAAACCTTGGAAACACCATATATTTT
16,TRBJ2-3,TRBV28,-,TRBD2,CASSSIAGLSTDTQYF,TGTGCCAGCAGTTCAATAGCGGGGCTGAGCACAGATACGCAGTATTTT
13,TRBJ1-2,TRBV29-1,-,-,CSVEDRGRAGYTF,TGCAGCGTTGAAGATCGGGGGAGAGCGGGCTACACCTTC
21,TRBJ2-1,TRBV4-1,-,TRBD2,CASSQEGTGLAGMSSYNEQFF,TGCGCCAGCAGCCAAGAGGGGACGGGACTAGCGGGGATGAGCTCCTACAATGAGCAGTTCTTC
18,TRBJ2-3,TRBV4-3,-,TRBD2,CASSQDLPGGPGTDTQYF,TGCGCCAGCAGCCAAGATCTTCCGGGAGGGCCGGGCACAGATACGCAGTATTTT
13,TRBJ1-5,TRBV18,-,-,CASSPGGDQPQHF,TGTGCCAGCTCACCGGGTGGGGATCAGCCCCAGCATTTT
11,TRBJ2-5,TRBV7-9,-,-,CASSTRETQYF,TGTGCCAGCAGCACACGAGAGACCCAGTACTTC
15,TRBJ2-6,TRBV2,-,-,CASCIQGAGANVLTF,TGTGCCAGCTGTATACAGGGAGCCGGGGCCAACGTCCTGACTTTC
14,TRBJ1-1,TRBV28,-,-,CASSLWTTNTEAFF,TGTGCCAGCAGTTTATGGACAACGAACACTGAAGCTTTCTTT
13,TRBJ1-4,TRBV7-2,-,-,CASSLRGAEKLFF,TGTGCCAGCAGCTTAAGGGGGGCTGAAAAACTGTTTTTT
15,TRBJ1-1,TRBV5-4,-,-,CASSRFTAENTEAFF,TGTGCCAGCAGCCGATTCACAGCCGAGAACACTGAAGCTTTCTTT
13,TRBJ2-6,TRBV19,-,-,CASRSSGANVLTF,TGTGCCAGTAGGAGCTCTGGGGCCAACGTCCTGACTTTC
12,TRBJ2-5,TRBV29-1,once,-,CSVLTGGETQYF,TGCAGCGTTCTGACCGGGGGAGAGACCCAGTACTTC
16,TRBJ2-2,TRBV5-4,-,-,CASSSGGQLNTGELFF,TGTGCCAGCAGCTCGGGGGGACAGTTGAACACCGGGGAGCTGTTTTTT
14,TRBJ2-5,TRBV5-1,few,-,CASNPLGAHGTQYF,TGCGCCAGCAACCCACTGGGGGCTCATGGGACCCAGTACTTC
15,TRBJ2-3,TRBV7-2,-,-,CASSLAARYTDTQYF,TGTGCCAGCAGCTTAGCAGCGCGCTACACAGATACGCAGTATTTT
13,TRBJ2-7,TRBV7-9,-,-,CASSATGGGEQYF,TGTGCCAGCAGCGCGACAGGAGGGGGCGAGCAGTACTTC
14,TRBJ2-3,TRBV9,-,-,CASSVGRATDTQYF,TGTGCCAGCAGCGTAGGGAGGGCCACAGATACGCAGTATTTT
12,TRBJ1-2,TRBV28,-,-,CASSSRNYGYTF,TGTGCCAGCAGTTCCAGAAACTATGGCTACACCTTC
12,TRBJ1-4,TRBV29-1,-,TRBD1,CSVGRGREKLFF,TGCAGCGTTGGCAGGGGGCGTGAAAAACTGTTTTTT
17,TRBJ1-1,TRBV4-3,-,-,CASSQVAGGRKNTEAFF,TGCGCCAGCAGCCAAGTCGCCGGGGGGCGCAAGAACACTGAAGCTTTCTTT
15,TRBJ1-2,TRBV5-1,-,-,CASSLVGAGDGGYTF,TGCGCCAGCAGCTTGGTAGGAGCAGGGGACGGTGGCTACACCTTC
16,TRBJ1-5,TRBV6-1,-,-,CASSELVRGSNQPQHF,TGTGCCAGCAGTGAATTGGTCAGGGGAAGCAATCAGCCCCAGCATTTT
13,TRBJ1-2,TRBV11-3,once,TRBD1,CASSLVRGHGYTF,TGTGCCAGCAGCTTAGTCAGGGGGCATGGCTACACCTTC
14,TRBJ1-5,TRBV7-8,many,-,CASSLEESSQPQHF,TGTGCCAGCAGCTTAGAAGAAAGTTCACAGCCCCAGCATTTT